This entry lists 8 T cell receptor beta chains sequenced from one sample in a study of beta chain features in type 1 diabetes. Expressed TCRB transcripts were sequenced after all isolated RNA was converted to cDNA. Generated by immunoSEQ multiplex PCR, the TCRdb table keeps only in-frame clones and is missing some. This table has some 180,000 clones, approximately 13% appearing once. The source material was central memory CD4+ T cells from blood. The receptors derive from a young woman in good health.

In its sample, this clone was seen a few times. J is TRBJ1-1 and V is TRBV30; a weak D match, TRBD1 (5 bases). Germline V gives CDR1 GTSNPN, CDR2 SVGIG (reference sequence). The CDR3 is made up of 14 amino acids. Deletions cut 6 bases from V and 3 bases from J, with 17 bases between. CDR3 in amino acids: CACIRGLTDTEAFF. CDR3 in DNA: TGTGCCTGTATAAGGGGTTTGACGGACACTGAAGCTTTCTTT.

This clone was seen a few times. The chain links TRBV2 to TRBJ1-5; D is possibly TRBD1 (6 bases). V was shortened by 7 bases and J by 6 bases, with 16 bases between the two germline ends. Looked up from germline, CDR1 is SNHLY and CDR2 is FYNNEI. CDR3 length equals 14 residues. Here the CDR3 reads CASTQGQFGQPQHF. The DNA of the CDR3 is TGTGCCAGCACCCAGGGGCAATTTGGTCAGCCCCAGCATTTT.

This clone turned up a few times. The rearrangement uses TRBV5-1 and TRBJ2-5; 9 nucleotides line up with TRBD1. Unmatched junction bases numbered 9, after V lost 5 bases and J lost 1 base. The CDR3 has 16 residues. Per germline, CDR1 SGHRS and CDR2 YFSETQ. CDR3 DNA: TGCGCCAGCAGGTGGGGACAGGGTGCAGGCCAAGAGACCCAGTACTTC. Amino acid sequence: CASRWGQGAGQETQYF.

This clone was seen a few times. The chain employs TRBV15 and TRBJ2-1, with TRBD1 matching 9 bases. From germline, CDR1 is LNHNV and CDR2 YYDKDF (reference sequence). V was clipped by 3 bases and J by 7 bases; unmatched bases: 4. The CDR3 sequence is 14 residues long. The CDR3 sequence: CATSSGTGRNEQFF. The CDR3 nucleotides are TGTGCCACCAGCAGTGGGACAGGGAGGAATGAGCAGTTCTTC.

The genes are TRBV7-3 and TRBJ2-7; tentatively, D is TRBD1 (6 bases). The germline CDR1 and CDR2 sequences are SGHTA and FQGTGA. This CDR3 has 14 residues. V dropped 1 base and J dropped 7 bases, with 14 bases sitting between them. CDR3 DNA sequence: TGTGCCAGCAGCTTAATGGGGCAGGGGAGTGAGCAGTACTTC. Translation gives CASSLMGQGSEQYF.

Only one count was recorded for this clone. V is TRBV15 and J is TRBJ1-2; 11 positions match TRBD1. V was pared by 5 bases and J by 4 bases, with 3 bases of the junction left unmatched. The CDR3 is 14 residues long. From germline, CDR1 is LNHNV and CDR2 YYDKDF (reference sequence). CDR3 residues: CATSRGQGAYGYTF. The CDR3, as DNA: TGTGCCACCAGCCGCGGACAGGGGGCCTATGGCTACACCTTC.

The chain combines TRBV11-2 with TRBJ2-5; 13 nucleotides match TRBD2. CDR1 is SGHAT, CDR2 FQNNGV, per germline. This CDR3 region has 17 residues. V shed 1 base, J shed 6 bases, and the junction held 8 bases outside the gene matches. This chain's CDR3 is CASSLGRTSGRLKTQYF. The CDR3 nucleotides read TGTGCCAGCAGCTTAGGCAGGACTAGCGGGAGACTAAAGACCCAGTACTTC.

This clone is a singleton in its sample. This sequence joins TRBV6-5 and TRBJ2-7; a weak D match, TRBD2 (6 bases). Trimming pared 7 bases from V and 5 bases from J, leaving 15 bases between. CDR1 and CDR2 (germline): MNHEY, SVGAGI. The CDR3 consists of 13 residues. The CDR3 DNA reads as TGTGCCAGCAAATCCCTAGCGAGGGACGAGCAGTACTTC. It specifies CASKSLARDEQYF.